Listed below are T cell receptor beta chains from one sample, sequenced in a study of blood T cell repertoires in COVID-19. Here immunoSEQ multiplex PCR was the method, and the copy in TCRdb shows in-frame clones only, minus some. The data contain 100,000 to 150,000 clones, around 80% of them singletons. Sequenced: peripheral blood. The source of these receptors is an elderly man with active or convalescent COVID-19. CDR3s include the opening cysteine and the closing phenylalanine or tryptophan. A D gene is named only where the DNA matches it firmly. Not all rows give a size; the values are once, few, many and, for expanded clones, a class.

NA TRBJ2-3 TRBD1 TRBV7-9 TGTGCCAGCAGCAATCCGGGACAGGGTTTTGGTACGCAGTATTTT CASSNPGQGFGTQYF
few TRBJ1-1 NA TRBV10-3 TGTGCCATCAGACGTCCAGGGGAAGGCACTGAAGCTTTCTTT CAIRRPGEGTEAFF
NA TRBJ2-7 TRBD1 TRBV3-1/TRBV3-2 TGTGCCAGCCGCTGGACAGGGGGATACGAGCAGTACTTC CASRWTGGYEQYF
few TRBJ1-2 TRBD1 TRBV7-2 TGTGCCAGCAGCTTAGTAACAGGGGGCAACTATGGCTACACCTTC CASSLVTGGNYGYTF
NA TRBJ1-3 NA TRBV6-5 TGTGCCAGCAGTTACTCGGAGGGATCTGGAAACACCATATATTTT CASSYSEGSGNTIYF
NA TRBJ1-1 TRBD1 TRBV5-1 TGCGCCAGCAGCTTCTTGGACAGGGGAGTCACTGAAGCTTTCTTT CASSFLDRGVTEAFF
NA TRBJ1-1 NA TRBV5-4 TGTGCCAGCAGTCCGGACCTGACTATTCTCTCTGAAGCTTTCTTT CASSPDLTILSEAFF
NA TRBJ1-2 NA TRBV10-3 TGTGCCACCGGACCCCGTGCAGGGTCTAGCTATGGCTACACCTTC CATGPRAGSSYGYTF
NA TRBJ2-3 TRBD2 TRBV4-3 TGCGCCAGCAGCCCAACTAGCGGGGGGGCAGATACGCAGTATTTT CASSPTSGGADTQYF
NA TRBJ1-1 NA TRBV6-6 TGTGCCAGCAGTTACCCCCAGGGTGGCGCTTTCTTT CASSYPQGGAFF
NA TRBJ1-4 TRBD1 TRBV19 TGTGCCAGTAGTCTTTGGACAGGCGGAAACGAAAAACTGTTTTTT CASSLWTGGNEKLFF
NA TRBJ2-5 NA TRBV2 TGTGCCAGCAGTCTGACGCGGGAAGAGACCCAGTACTTC CASSLTREETQYF
NA TRBJ2-7 TRBD1 TRBV7-2 TGTGCCAGCAGCTCTCAGGGGGCCCTCTCTACCGAGCAGTACTTC CASSSQGALSTEQYF
few TRBJ2-1 NA TRBV9 TGTGCCAGCAGCGTAGCCCTAGCCCTTCTAAATGAGCAGTTCTTC CASSVALALLNEQFF
NA TRBJ2-7 NA TRBV5-1 TGCGCCAGCAGCTTAGGAGGGGCTTCCTACGAGCAGTACTTC CASSLGGASYEQYF
NA TRBJ1-1 NA TRBV12-3/TRBV12-4 TGTGCCAGCAGTTTGGGGCAGAACACTGAAGCTTTCTTT CASSLGQNTEAFF
NA TRBJ1-2 TRBD1 TRBV5-6 TGTGCCAGCAGCTTTGGACAGGGGGATTCTAACTATGGCTACACCTTC CASSFGQGDSNYGYTF
NA TRBJ1-2 NA TRBV11-2 TGTGCCAGCAGCTTAGGGGCGACAGGCGGGGGCTACACCTTC CASSLGATGGGYTF
NA TRBJ1-1 NA TRBV19 TGTGCCAGTAGCCCGCGGGGGGGAATTGGGACTGAAGCTTTCTTT CASSPRGGIGTEAFF
once TRBJ2-1 TRBD1 TRBV18 TGTGCCAGCTCATCAGGACAGGGAAATCGGAATGAGCAGTTCTTC CASSSGQGNRNEQFF
NA TRBJ2-5 TRBD1 TRBV9 TGTGCCAGCAGCCCGGGACAGGCTCGAGAGACCCAGTACTTC CASSPGQARETQYF
NA TRBJ1-2 NA TRBV4-1 TGCGCCAGCAGCCCTCTCCGGGGGTTGGAGGATGGCTACACCTTC CASSPLRGLEDGYTF
NA TRBJ2-5 TRBD1 TRBV7-3 TGTGCCAGCAGCTTATCAGGGGGTCAAGAGACCCAGTACTTC CASSLSGGQETQYF
NA TRBJ2-5 NA TRBV30 TGTGCCTGGAGTGTCGGGGAGACCCAGTACTTC CAWSVGETQYF
many TRBJ1-3 NA TRBV2 TGTGCCAGCACTACCCCCGAAAACACCATATATTTT CASTTPENTIYF
NA TRBJ1-1 TRBD1 TRBV12-5 TGTGCTAGTGGTCCACAGGGGACCTGGAACACTGAAGCTTTCTTT CASGPQGTWNTEAFF
NA TRBJ1-4 TRBD1 TRBV28 TGTGCCAGCAGGAGCGACAGGGGCAGAGGTAATGAAAAACTGTTTTTT CASRSDRGRGNEKLFF
NA TRBJ2-5 TRBD2 TRBV5-8 TGTGCCAGCAGAAGCAGCCCGGGACTAGGGAGGCTGACCCAGTACTTC CASRSSPGLGRLTQYF
once TRBJ1-5 TRBD1 TRBV12-5 TGTGCTAGTGGTTTACCTCGGGACAGTTTCAATCAGCCCCAGCATTTT CASGLPRDSFNQPQHF
NA TRBJ2-6 TRBD1 TRBV29-1 TGCAGCGTTCCCGGGACAGGGGGCGCTGGGGCCAACGTCCTGACTTTC CSVPGTGGAGANVLTF
NA TRBJ1-5 NA TRBV28 TGTGCCAGCAGTTTTCGTGTTGTATTGAGCAATCAGCCCCAGCATTTT CASSFRVVLSNQPQHF
once TRBJ2-5 TRBD2 TRBV6-1 TGTGCCAGCAGTGAAGGAAGCGGGGGGTACCAAGAGACCCAGTACTTC CASSEGSGGYQETQYF
NA TRBJ1-1 TRBD1 TRBV9 TGTGCCAGCAGCGTAACAGGGGCTACTGAAGCTTTCTTT CASSVTGATEAFF